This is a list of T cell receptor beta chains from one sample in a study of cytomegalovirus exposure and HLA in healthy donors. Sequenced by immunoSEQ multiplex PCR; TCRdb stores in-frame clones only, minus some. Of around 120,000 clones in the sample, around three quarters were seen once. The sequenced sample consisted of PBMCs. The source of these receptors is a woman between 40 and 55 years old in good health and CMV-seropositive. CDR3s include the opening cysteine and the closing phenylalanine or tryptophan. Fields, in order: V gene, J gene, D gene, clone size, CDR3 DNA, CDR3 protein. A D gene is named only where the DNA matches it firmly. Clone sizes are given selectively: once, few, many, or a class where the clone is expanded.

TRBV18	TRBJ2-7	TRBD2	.	TGTGCCAGCTCACAAGGGGCGGGAGGACCGAGGCAGTACTTC	CASSQGAGGPRQYF
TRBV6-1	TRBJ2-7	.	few	TGTGCCAGCAGTGAAGCCCCCCAGGCCTCCTACGAGCAGTACTTC	CASSEAPQASYEQYF
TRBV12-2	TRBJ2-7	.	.	TGTGCAAGTCGCTTACGATCGGTGCCCCCCTACGAGCAGTACTTC	CASRLRSVPPYEQYF
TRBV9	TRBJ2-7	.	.	TGTGCCAGCAGCGTAGCCTGGAGCTGGAACGAGCAGTACTTC	CASSVAWSWNEQYF
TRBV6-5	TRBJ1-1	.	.	TGTGCCAGCAGATCAGGGGTAGAAGCTTTCTTT	CASRSGVEAFF
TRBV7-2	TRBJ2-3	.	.	TGTGCCAGCAGCTTAGTTAGCGGATACACAGATACGCAGTATTTT	CASSLVSGYTDTQYF
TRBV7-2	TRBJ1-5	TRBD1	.	TGTGCCAGCAGCACCGGGACAGGGGTCCGCAATCAGCCCCAGCATTTT	CASSTGTGVRNQPQHF
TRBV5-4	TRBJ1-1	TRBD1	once	TGTGCCAGCAGGCTGGGACAGGGGGTTTCCACTGAAGCTTTCTTT	CASRLGQGVSTEAFF
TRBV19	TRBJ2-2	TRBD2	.	TGTGCCAGTAGCCGGACTAGCGGGGAGGGGTCCGGGGAGCTGTTTTTT	CASSRTSGEGSGELFF
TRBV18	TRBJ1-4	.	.	TGTGCCAGCTCACCCACGGGAGGGCGGGATGAAAAACTGTTTTTT	CASSPTGGRDEKLFF
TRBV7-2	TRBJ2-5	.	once	TGTGCCAGCAGCTTGGACGGGGGATTTCAAGAGACCCAGTACTTC	CASSLDGGFQETQYF
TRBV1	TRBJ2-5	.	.	TGCACCAGGGCACCGGGACTAGCGGGAGGCCCCCGGTGGGAGCAGTACTTC	CTRAPGLAGGPRWEQYF
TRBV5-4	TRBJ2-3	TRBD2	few	TGTGCCAGCAGCTTCTTTCGGGGAGGGGGCACAGATACGCAGTATTTT	CASSFFRGGGTDTQYF
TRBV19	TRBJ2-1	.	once	TGTGCCAGTAGTATAATTGCGGCTAGCCGTAGGAGTAATGAGCAGTTCTTC	CASSIIAASRRSNEQFF
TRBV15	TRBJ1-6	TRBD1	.	TGTGCCACCAGCACGGGACAGATCAGTTCACCCCTCCACTTT	CATSTGQISSPLHF
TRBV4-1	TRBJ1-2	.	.	TGCGCCAGCAGCCAGGGGGGATTCTATGGCTACACCTTC	CASSQGGFYGYTF
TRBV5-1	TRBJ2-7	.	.	TGCGCCAGCAGCCCGGGTGCTACTCTTTCCTACGAGCAGTACTTC	CASSPGATLSYEQYF
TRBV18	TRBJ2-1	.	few	TGTGCCAGTTCAATAACTAGAGACTACAATGAGCAGTTCTTC	CASSITRDYNEQFF
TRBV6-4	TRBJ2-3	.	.	TGTGCCAGCAGTGACGAGTTAAACACAGATACGCAGTATTTT	CASSDELNTDTQYF
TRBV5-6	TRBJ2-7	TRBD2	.	TGTGCCAGCAGCTTGGGACCTAGCGGGCTATACGAGCAGTACTTC	CASSLGPSGLYEQYF
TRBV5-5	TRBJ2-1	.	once	TGTGCCAGCAGCTACAGTGCATTCTCCTACAATGAGCAGTTCTTC	CASSYSAFSYNEQFF
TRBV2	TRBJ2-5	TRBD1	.	TGTGCCGGACAGGGGGCTGGGGAGACCCAGTACTTC	CAGQGAGETQYF
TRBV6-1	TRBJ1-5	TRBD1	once	TGTGCCAGCAGCCCGGCGACAGGGGGCGATCAGCCCCAGCATTTT	CASSPATGGDQPQHF
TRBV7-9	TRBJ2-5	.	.	TGTGCCAGCAGCTTAGTGTCGTTTAATCCCCAAGAGACCCAGTACTTC	CASSLVSFNPQETQYF
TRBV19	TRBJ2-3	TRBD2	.	TGTGCCAGTAGTAGTGGACTAGCCGCACGCACAGATACGCAGTATTTT	CASSSGLAARTDTQYF
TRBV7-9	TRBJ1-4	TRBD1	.	TGTGCCAGCAGCTCCGGACAGGGCGAACAGAATGAAAAACTGTTTTTT	CASSSGQGEQNEKLFF
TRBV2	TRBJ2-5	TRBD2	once	TGTGCCAGCAGTACTGTGGGGGGGGGAAAGACCCAGTACTTC	CASSTVGGGKTQYF
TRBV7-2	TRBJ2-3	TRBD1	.	TGTGCCAGCAGATATGGACAGGGCACAGATACGCAGTATTTT	CASRYGQGTDTQYF
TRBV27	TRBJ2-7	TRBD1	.	TGTGCCAGCAGTTTTCCGGACAGGGGTTACGAGCAGTACTTC	CASSFPDRGYEQYF
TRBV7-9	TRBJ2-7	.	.	TGTGCCAGCAGCTCCCGACTGACAGCAACCTACGAGCAGTACTTC	CASSSRLTATYEQYF
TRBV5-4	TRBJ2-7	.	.	TGTGCCAGCAGCCTTGTAGAATCCGAGCAGTACTTC	CASSLVESEQYF
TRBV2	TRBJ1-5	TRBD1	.	TGTGCCAGCAGTGCCCTATCAGGGGGCGGGCAGCCCCAGCATTTT	CASSALSGGGQPQHF
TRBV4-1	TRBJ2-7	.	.	TGCGCCAGCAGCCAAGTAGGGGAGGCATACGAGCAGTACTTC	CASSQVGEAYEQYF
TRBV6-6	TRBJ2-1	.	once	TGTGCCAGCAGTTACTCGGCGGGCGTCTCCTACAATGAGCAGTTCTTC	CASSYSAGVSYNEQFF
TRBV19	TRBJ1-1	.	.	TGTGCCAGTAGTATCAGGGGCGACACTGAAGCTTTCTTT	CASSIRGDTEAFF
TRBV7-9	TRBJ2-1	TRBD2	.	TGTGCCGGCGAAACGAGCGGGGGGGCCTTTGTGCAGTTCTTC	CAGETSGGAFVQFF
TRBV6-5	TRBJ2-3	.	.	TGTGCCAGCAGTTCAGGGTACCGCACAGATACGCAGTATTTT	CASSSGYRTDTQYF
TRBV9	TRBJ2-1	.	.	TGTGCCAGCAGCGTAGTGGGCGGGGAAACCTACAATGAGCAGTTCTTC	CASSVVGGETYNEQFF
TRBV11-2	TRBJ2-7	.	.	TGTGCCAGCAGCTTAGACCCGTTCGTGAGCTCCTACGAGCAGTACTTC	CASSLDPFVSSYEQYF
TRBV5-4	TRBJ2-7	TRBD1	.	TGTGCCAGCAGCTTCGGTGGACGGACAGGGCCGTACGAGCAGTACTTC	CASSFGGRTGPYEQYF
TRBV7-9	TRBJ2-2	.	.	TGTGCCAGCAGCTTGCGTGCCTGGACAGTTAACACCGGGGAGCTGTTTTTT	CASSLRAWTVNTGELFF
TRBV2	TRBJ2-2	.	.	TGTGCCGGAAGACTACTAGCTCTGAGCGGGGAGCTGTTTTTT	CAGRLLALSGELFF
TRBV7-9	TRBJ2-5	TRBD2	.	TGTGCCAGCAGCTTAGAGCTTAGCGGGGTGGGGCAAGAGACCCAGTACTTC	CASSLELSGVGQETQYF
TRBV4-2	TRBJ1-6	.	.	TGTGCCAGCGCGAAAGAGAGCTCCTATAATTCACCCCTCCACTTT	CASAKESSYNSPLHF
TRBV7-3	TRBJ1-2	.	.	TGTGCCAGCAGCGCCACAACGGGACGGGAGTACACCTTC	CASSATTGREYTF
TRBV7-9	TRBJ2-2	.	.	TGTGCCAGCAGCTTTTCAGGGGTTGGCACCGGGGAGCTGTTTTTT	CASSFSGVGTGELFF
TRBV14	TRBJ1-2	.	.	TGTGCCAGCAGCCAAGGGGGGCTGAGCTATGGCTACACCTTC	CASSQGGLSYGYTF
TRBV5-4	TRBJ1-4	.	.	TGTGCCAGCAGCTTGGACCGCGGGCAGGTCGGAAAACTGTTTTTT	CASSLDRGQVGKLFF
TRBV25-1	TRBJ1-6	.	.	TGTGCCAGCAGTGATAAGAGGGTTTATAATTCCCCCCTCCACTTT	CASSDKRVYNSPLHF
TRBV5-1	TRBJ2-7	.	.	TGCGCCAGCAGCTCCCTCTACGAGCAGTACTTC	CASSSLYEQYF
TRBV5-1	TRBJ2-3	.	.	TGCGCCAGCAGATCTTGGGGGGACCCTTCCGCAGATACGCAGTATTTT	CASRSWGDPSADTQYF
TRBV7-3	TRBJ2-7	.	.	TGTGCCAGCAGCTTATCCGGGGGGCTGAACGAGCAGTACTTC	CASSLSGGLNEQYF